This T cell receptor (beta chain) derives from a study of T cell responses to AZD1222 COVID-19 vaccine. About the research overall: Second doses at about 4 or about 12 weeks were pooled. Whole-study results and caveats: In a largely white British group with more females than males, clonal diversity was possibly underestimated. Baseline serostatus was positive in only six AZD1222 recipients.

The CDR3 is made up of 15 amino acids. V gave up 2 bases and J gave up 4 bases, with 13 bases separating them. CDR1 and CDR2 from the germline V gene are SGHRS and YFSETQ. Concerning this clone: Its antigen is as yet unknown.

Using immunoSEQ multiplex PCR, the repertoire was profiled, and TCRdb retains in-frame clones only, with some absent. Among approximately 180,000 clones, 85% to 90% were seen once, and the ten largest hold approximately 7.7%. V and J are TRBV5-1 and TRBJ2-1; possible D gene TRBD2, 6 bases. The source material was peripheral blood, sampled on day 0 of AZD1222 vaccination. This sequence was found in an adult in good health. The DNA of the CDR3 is TGCGCCAGCAGCTTATCGGGACTGGAATACAATGAGCAGTTCTTC. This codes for CASSLSGLEYNEQFF.